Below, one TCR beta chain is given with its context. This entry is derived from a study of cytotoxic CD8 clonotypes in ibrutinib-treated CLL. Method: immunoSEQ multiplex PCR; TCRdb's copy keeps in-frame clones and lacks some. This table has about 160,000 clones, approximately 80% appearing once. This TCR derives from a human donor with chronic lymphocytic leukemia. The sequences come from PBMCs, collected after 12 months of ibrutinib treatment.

CDR3 sequence (DNA): TGTGCCACCAGCAGAGATCCACAACTTGAAGCTTTCTTT. It is translated as CATSRDPQLEAFF. The chain joins TRBV15 to TRBJ1-1; the D is unclear. The CDR3 runs to 13 residues. Germline loops: CDR1 LNHNV, CDR2 YYDKDF (reference sequence). Trimming left V 0 bases short and J 7 bases short, with 9 bases between.